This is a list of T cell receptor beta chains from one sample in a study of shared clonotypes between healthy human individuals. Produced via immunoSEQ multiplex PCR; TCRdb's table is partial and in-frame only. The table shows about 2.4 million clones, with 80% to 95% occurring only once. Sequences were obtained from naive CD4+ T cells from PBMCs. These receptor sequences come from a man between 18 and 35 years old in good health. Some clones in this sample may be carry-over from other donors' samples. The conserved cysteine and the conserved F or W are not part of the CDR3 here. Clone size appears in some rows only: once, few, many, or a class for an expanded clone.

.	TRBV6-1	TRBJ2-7	ASSEVPGTGGYEQY
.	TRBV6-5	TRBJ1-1	ASSYGMGSAEAF
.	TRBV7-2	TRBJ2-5	ASRPGETETQY
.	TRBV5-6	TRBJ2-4	ASSNFKEYAKNIQY
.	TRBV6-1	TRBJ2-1	ASSAPGLADHYNEQF
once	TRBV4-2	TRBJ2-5	ASSQRLAGFQETQY
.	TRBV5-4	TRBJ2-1	ASSSPRGGNEQF
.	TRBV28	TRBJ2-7	ASSTIEQY
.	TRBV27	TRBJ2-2	ASSLRPGATGELF
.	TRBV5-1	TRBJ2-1	ASSLAAAIYNEQF
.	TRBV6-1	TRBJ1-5	ASSEVRGTGNQPQH
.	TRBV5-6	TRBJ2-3	ASSLGPTTSTDTQY
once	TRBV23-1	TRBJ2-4	ASRNSGTGNAKNIQY
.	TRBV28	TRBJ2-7	ASMPKGGQFSYEQY
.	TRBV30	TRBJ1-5	AWSRDRGGHSNQPQH
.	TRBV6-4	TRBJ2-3	ASSASDRGDTQY
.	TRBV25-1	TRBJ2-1	ASSEWATQERDLVV
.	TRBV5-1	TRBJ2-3	ASSTQPGGPADTQY
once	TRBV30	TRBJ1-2	AWSFRLGYGYT
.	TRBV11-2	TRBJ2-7	ASRPGAATYEQY
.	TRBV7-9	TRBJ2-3	ASSKPQGMGTDTQY